These 12 T cell receptor beta chains came from one sample sequenced in a study of monozygotic twins with inflammatory bowel disease. TCRdb reprocessed the 5' RACE reads; each CDR3 protein has one entry and no DNA is given. Its table lists 300,000 to 350,000 distinct CDR3 sequences. Sequenced input: blood. The receptors here all came from a human donor with ulcerative colitis or Crohn's disease, or a healthy co-twin of an affected twin (not recorded which).

V and J are TRBV4-1 and TRBJ1-6; TCRdb calls TRBD1, which cannot be checked without DNA. Germline V gene sequence: CDR1 MGHRA, CDR2 YSYEKL. The CDR3 totals 15 residues. The CDR3: CASSTRDSINSPLHF.

The genes are TRBV24-1 and TRBJ2-1; absent DNA, TCRdb's TRBD2 call cannot be checked. CDR1 is KGHDR, CDR2 SFDVKD, per germline. This CDR3 is built from 14 residues. The CDR3 region is CATGTSGSPNEQFF.

The rearrangement uses TRBV28 and TRBJ2-2; the D call of TRBD1 rests on TCRdb alone, since no DNA is present to check it. The CDR3 totals 15 residues. The V gene's germline CDR1 is MDHEN and CDR2 SYDVKM. CDR3: CASQTGGAGTGELFF.

This CDR3 reads CSAPDSTYEQYF. The V gene is TRBV20-1, the J gene TRBJ2-7. Germline V CDR1 and CDR2: DFQATT, SNEGSKA (reference sequence). The CDR3 extends over 12 amino acids.

The CDR3 protein is CSTKAGLSSYNEQFF. The chain joins TRBV20-1 to TRBJ2-1; the TCRdb call, TRBD2, lacks DNA for checking. The CDR3 consists of 15 residues. Germline V lookup: CDR1 DFQATT, CDR2 SNEGSKA (reference sequence).

This chain links TRBV6-2 or TRBV6-3 with TRBJ2-3; TCRdb's D call, TRBD2, is unchecked because there is no DNA. The CDR3 has 17 residues. Germline V gene data show CDR1 as MNHEY and CDR2 as SVGEGT. This chain's CDR3 is CASSYSIRETSTDTQYF.

The genes are TRBV2 and TRBJ2-7; TCRdb indicates TRBD1, and absent DNA this call remains unverified. Germline lookup yields CDR1 SNHLY and CDR2 FYNNEI. There are 16 residues in the CDR3. The CDR3 is CASSRHGGTGTYEQYF. The variable domain in full, completed from reference TRBV2 and TRBJ2-7, reads EPEVTQTPSHQVTQMGQEVILRCVPISNHLYFYWYRQILGQKVEFLVSFYNNEISEKSEIFDDQFSVERPDGSNFTLKIRSTKLEDSAMYFCASSRHGGTGTYEQYFGPGTRLTVT.

V and J are TRBV5-6 and TRBJ2-1; TCRdb's D gene call, TRBD1, goes unchecked for lack of DNA. The CDR3 length is 14 residues. Germline CDR1 is SGHDT and CDR2 is YYEEEE. The CDR3 protein is CASNGQGVYNEQFF.

The chain joins TRBV5-1 to TRBJ2-5; TCRdb gives TRBD2 as the D gene, but with no DNA this cannot be confirmed. This CDR3 comprises 14 residues. Germline V lookup: CDR1 SGHRS, CDR2 YFSETQ. CDR3 sequence: CASSPSGVQETQYF.

The chain employs TRBV6-1 and TRBJ2-1. The length of the CDR3 is 14 residues. Germline V lookup: CDR1 MNHNS, CDR2 SASEGT. The CDR3 loop reads CASTVRGSYNEQFF.

The chain couples TRBV4-1 to TRBJ1-1; TCRdb reports TRBD1, a call that lacks DNA to check it against. This CDR3 is 14 amino acids long. In germline, CDR1 is MGHRA, CDR2 YSYEKL. Here the CDR3 reads CASRDRQGDTEAFF.

The chain employs TRBV28 and TRBJ1-2; TCRdb's D call, TRBD1, is unchecked because there is no DNA. The CDR3 is made up of 13 amino acids. CDR1 is MDHEN and CDR2 is SYDVKM in the germline V gene. The chain's CDR3 is CASLEGGRYGYTF.